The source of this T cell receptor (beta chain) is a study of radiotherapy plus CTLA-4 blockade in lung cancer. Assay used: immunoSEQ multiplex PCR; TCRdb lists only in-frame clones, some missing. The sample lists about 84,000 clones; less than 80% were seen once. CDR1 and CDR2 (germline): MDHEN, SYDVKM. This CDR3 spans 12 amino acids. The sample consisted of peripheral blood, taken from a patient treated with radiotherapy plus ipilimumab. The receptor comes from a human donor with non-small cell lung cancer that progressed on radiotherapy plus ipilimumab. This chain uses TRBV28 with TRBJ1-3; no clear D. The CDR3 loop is CLARGSGNTIYF. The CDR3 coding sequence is TGTCTCGCCCGGGGCTCTGGAAACACCATATATTTT.